A single sample gave rise to the 3 T cell receptor beta chains below, sequenced in a study of T cells in localized non-small cell lung cancer. The data were produced by immunoSEQ multiplex PCR, yet TCRdb's version contains in-frame clones alone and is incomplete. The data contain 25,000 to 30,000 clones, approximately 90% of them singletons. This sample comprised peripheral blood mononuclear cells, obtained before any cancer treatment. Receptor source: a woman aged 40 to 75 with stage III lung adenocarcinoma.

This chain joins TRBV4-1 and TRBJ2-1; TRBD1 matches at 12 bases. Germline V gives CDR1 MGHRA, CDR2 YSYEKL. J gave up 9 bases and V 2 bases, and 11 bases lay outside the gene matches. This CDR3 has 17 amino acids. DNA for the CDR3: TGCGCCAGCAGCCAAAGCCCGGGGACAGGGGGCTTAACTGAGCAGTTCTTC. It is translated as CASSQSPGTGGLTEQFF.

The chain has TRBV28 and TRBJ1-2; maybe TRBD1 (5 bases). Germline values: CDR1 MDHEN, CDR2 SYDVKM. Trimming cost V 2 bases and J 4 bases, with 11 bases left between them. The CDR3 consists of 14 residues. The CDR3 DNA sequence: TGTGCCAGCAGTTTAACCGGGACCGTCTATGGCTACACCTTC. Translation gives CASSLTGTVYGYTF.

The V call is TRBV2, the J call TRBJ2-5, with 12 nucleotides matching TRBD2. The V gene end was trimmed by 1 base and the J gene end by 5 bases; junction bases not matched to a gene: 2. The V gene's germline CDR1 is SNHLY and CDR2 FYNNEI. The length of the CDR3 is 15 residues. This CDR3 reads CASSEGLAGVETQYF. The DNA of the CDR3 is TGTGCCAGCAGTGAAGGACTAGCGGGAGTGGAGACCCAGTACTTC.